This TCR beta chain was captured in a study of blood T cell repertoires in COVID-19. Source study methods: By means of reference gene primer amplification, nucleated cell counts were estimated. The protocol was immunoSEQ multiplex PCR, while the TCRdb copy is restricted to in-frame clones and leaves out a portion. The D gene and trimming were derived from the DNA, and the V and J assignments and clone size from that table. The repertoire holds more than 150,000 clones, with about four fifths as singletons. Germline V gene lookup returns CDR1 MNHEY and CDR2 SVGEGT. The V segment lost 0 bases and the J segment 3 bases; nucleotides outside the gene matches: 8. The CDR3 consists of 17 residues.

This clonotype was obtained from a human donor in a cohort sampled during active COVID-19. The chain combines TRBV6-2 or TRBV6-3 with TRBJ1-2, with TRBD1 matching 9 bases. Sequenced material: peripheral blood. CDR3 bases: TGTGCCAGCAGTTACTCGAATCGGGACAGGGTATACTATGGCTACACCTTC. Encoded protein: CASSYSNRDRVYYGYTF.